This entry concerns a single T cell receptor beta chain. This sample includes further DNA sequences coding for the same CDR3. V shed 10 bases, J shed 4 bases, and the junction held 24 bases outside the gene matches. This CDR3 spans 18 amino acids. This entry is derived from a study of blood T cell repertoires in COVID-19. On the study more broadly: Whether acute or convalescent, the COVID-19 samples came from the United States, Italy and Spain.

Here immunoSEQ multiplex PCR was the method, and the copy in TCRdb shows in-frame clones only, minus some. Of under 75,000 clones listed, 81% are singletons. This chain joins TRBV5-3 and TRBJ2-5; 8 positions agree with TRBD2. TRBV5-3 has ORF status, its function being uncertain. The TCR was taken from a woman older than 75 with active or convalescent COVID-19. Sequencing was performed on peripheral blood. This CDR3 reads CACWGTRGGPRHGETQYF. The CDR3 DNA sequence: TGTGCCTGCTGGGGTACTCGGGGGGGCCCCCGCCACGGAGAGACCCAGTACTTC.